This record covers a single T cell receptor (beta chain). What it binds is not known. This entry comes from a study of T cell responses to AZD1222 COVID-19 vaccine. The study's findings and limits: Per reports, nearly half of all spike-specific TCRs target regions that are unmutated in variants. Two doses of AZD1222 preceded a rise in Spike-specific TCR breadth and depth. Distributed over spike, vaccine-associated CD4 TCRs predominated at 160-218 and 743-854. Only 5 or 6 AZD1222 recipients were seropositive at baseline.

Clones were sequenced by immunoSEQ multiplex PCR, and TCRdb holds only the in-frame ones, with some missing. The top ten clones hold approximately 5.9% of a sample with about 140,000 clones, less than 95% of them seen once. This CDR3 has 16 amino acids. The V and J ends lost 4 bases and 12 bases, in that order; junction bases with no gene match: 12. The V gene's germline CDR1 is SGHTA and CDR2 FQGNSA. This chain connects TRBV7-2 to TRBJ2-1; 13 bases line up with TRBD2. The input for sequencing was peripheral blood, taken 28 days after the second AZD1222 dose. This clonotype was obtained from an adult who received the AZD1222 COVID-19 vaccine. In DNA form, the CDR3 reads TGTGCCAGCAGCTCTAACTACCGGACTAGCGGGAGTAGGCAGTTCTTC. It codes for CASSSNYRTSGSRQFF. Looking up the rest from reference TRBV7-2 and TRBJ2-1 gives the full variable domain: GAGVSQSPSNKVTEKGKDVELRCDPISGHTALYWYRQSLGQGLEFLIYFQGNSAPDKSGLPSDRFSAERTGGSVSTLTIQRTQQEDSAVYLCASSSNYRTSGSRQFFGPGTRLTVL.